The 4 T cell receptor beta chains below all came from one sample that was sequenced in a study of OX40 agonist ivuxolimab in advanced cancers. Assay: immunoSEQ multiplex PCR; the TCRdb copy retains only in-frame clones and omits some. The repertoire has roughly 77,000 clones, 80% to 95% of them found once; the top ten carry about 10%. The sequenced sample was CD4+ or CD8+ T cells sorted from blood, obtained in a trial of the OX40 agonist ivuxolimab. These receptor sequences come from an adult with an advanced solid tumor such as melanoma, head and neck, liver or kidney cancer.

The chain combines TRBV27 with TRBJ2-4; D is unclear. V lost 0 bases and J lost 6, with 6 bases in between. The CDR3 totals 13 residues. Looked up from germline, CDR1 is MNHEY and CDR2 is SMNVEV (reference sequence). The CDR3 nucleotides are TGTGCCAGCAGTTTATCGGCCGGAAACATTCAGTACTTC. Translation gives CASSLSAGNIQYF.

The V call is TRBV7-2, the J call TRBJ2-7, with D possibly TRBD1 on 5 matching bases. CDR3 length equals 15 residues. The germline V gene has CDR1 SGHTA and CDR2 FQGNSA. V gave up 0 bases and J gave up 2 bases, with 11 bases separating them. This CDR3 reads CASSLAGAEPYEQYF. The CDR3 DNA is TGTGCCAGCAGCTTAGCAGGGGCAGAACCCTACGAGCAGTACTTC.

CDR3 bases: TGTGCCAGCAGTTTAAGAGGCACTGAAGCTTTCTTT. This encodes CASSLRGTEAFF. This rearrangement joins TRBV27 to TRBJ1-1; unclear D gene. V was trimmed by 2 bases and J by 4 bases, leaving 5 bases between them. This CDR3 contains 12 residues. Germline V lookup: CDR1 MNHEY, CDR2 SMNVEV (reference sequence).

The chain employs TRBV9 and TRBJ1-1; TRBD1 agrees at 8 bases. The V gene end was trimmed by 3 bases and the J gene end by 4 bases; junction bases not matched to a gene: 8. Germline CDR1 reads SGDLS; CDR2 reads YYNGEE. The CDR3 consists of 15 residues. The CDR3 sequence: CASSDHPQGGTEAFF. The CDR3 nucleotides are TGTGCCAGCAGCGACCACCCACAGGGGGGCACTGAAGCTTTCTTT.